The 7 T cell receptor beta chains listed next were all sequenced from one sample in a study of blood T cell repertoires in COVID-19. Method: immunoSEQ multiplex PCR; TCRdb's copy keeps in-frame clones and lacks some. In the table there are around 260,000 clones, roughly four fifths of which are singletons. Sample: PBMCs or T cells enriched from blood (not recorded which). These TCRs come from a man in his thirties or forties with acute COVID-19.

V and J are TRBV30 and TRBJ1-1, with 9 bases fitting TRBD1. With V trimmed by 5 bases and J by 3 bases, 10 bases remained unmatched. The CDR3 totals 15 residues. The germline V gene encodes CDR1 GTSNPN and CDR2 SVGIG (reference sequence). The CDR3, as DNA: TGTGCCTGGGGTAAGACAGGGGGAAGGGACACTGAAGCTTTCTTT. Its protein is CAWGKTGGRDTEAFF.

The rearrangement joins TRBV6-5 to TRBJ2-7, with 7 bases identical to TRBD2. The germline V gene encodes CDR1 MNHEY and CDR2 SVGAGI. The trim removed 5 bases at V and 5 bases at J, leaving 12 bases unmatched. The CDR3 runs 15 residues. CDR3 sequence: CASSPIGGRVHEQYV. DNA for the CDR3: TGTGCCAGCAGTCCCATTGGAGGGAGGGTCCACGAGCAGTACGTC.

The chain couples TRBV7-2 to TRBJ2-3; D is possibly TRBD1 (5 bases). V gave up 3 bases and J gave up 8 bases, with 15 bases separating them. The CDR3 contains 14 residues. Germline CDR1 reads SGHTA; CDR2 reads FQGNSA. DNA of the CDR3: TGTGCCAGCAGCTTGGGGCAGTCCCTGGGTACGCAGTATTTT. Amino acid sequence: CASSLGQSLGTQYF.

V usage is TRBV4-3 and J usage is TRBJ2-1; no reliable D call. Germline lookup yields CDR1 LGHNA and CDR2 YSLEER. This CDR3 is 16 amino acids long. The V end lost 1 base, the J end lost 2 bases, and 12 bases lay between the germline ends. CDR3 region: CASSQGSAGAYNEQFF. CDR3 bases: TGCGCCAGCAGCCAAGGAAGCGCCGGTGCCTACAATGAGCAGTTCTTC.

The rearrangement uses TRBV2 and TRBJ2-1; D possibly corresponds to TRBD2 (6 bases). The V end lost 7 bases, the J end lost 2 bases, and 12 bases lay between the germline ends. CDR1 SNHLY and CDR2 FYNNEI come from the germline V gene. This CDR3 is 14 amino acids long. The CDR3 sequence: CASIGGGTYNEQFF. As DNA, the CDR3 is TGTGCCAGCATTGGGGGAGGCACCTACAATGAGCAGTTCTTC.

This clone came up once. The rearrangement uses TRBV5-1 and TRBJ2-5; no definite D call. CDR3 length equals 13 residues. The germline gives CDR1 SGHRS, CDR2 YFSETQ. Trimming removed 0 bases from V and 5 bases from J, with 8 bases in between. The CDR3 loop reads CASSLAPFETQYF. The CDR3 DNA follows: TGCGCCAGCAGCTTGGCCCCCTTTGAGACCCAGTACTTC.

The chain joins TRBV5-1 to TRBJ1-6; the D gene is possibly TRBD1 (5 bases). The ends were cut back, 7 bases at V and 9 bases at J, with 26 bases in the middle. The CDR3 length is 17 residues. Germline V gene sequence: CDR1 SGHRS, CDR2 YFSETQ. The CDR3 loop reads CASWLRGWGVSGSPLHF. The CDR3 nucleotides read TGCGCCAGCTGGCTGCGGGGGTGGGGGGTGTCTGGTTCACCCCTCCACTTT.